This T cell receptor (beta chain) was identified during a study of control samples from healthy donors and cancer patients (dated by TCRdb to the early 2020s). Libraries were constructed by the immunoSEQ multiplex PCR assay. TCRdb took over this immuneACCESS table, retaining in-frame rearrangements with V and J assigned. Such tables are incomplete; in checked studies, under half of the missing clones stem from an unresolved V gene, and the remainder is unexplained. The sample table records about 100,000 clones; more than 80% of these occur just once. 6.5% to 9.5% of the sample belongs to the ten largest clones. CDR3 length: 13 amino acids, cysteine to phenylalanine. The entry retains the CDR3 DNA only, 39 bases that are in frame from base 1. V loses 7 bases at its end and J loses 7 bases; junction bases beyond the gene matches: 9. As encoded in the germline V gene, CDR1 is SQVTM while CDR2 is ANQGSEA.

In the case of this clone: Its antigen remains undetermined. The input lacks base qualities; no much larger clone sits a single base away.

This TCR was recovered from a man aged 18 to 29 in good health. Recombination connected TRBV29-1 to TRBJ2-1, and 8 bases in between align with TRBD2. Material: blood. Read as DNA, the sequence is TGCAGCGGTGGAATAGCGGGGAGGAATGAGCAGTTCTTC. This encodes CSGGIAGRNEQFF.